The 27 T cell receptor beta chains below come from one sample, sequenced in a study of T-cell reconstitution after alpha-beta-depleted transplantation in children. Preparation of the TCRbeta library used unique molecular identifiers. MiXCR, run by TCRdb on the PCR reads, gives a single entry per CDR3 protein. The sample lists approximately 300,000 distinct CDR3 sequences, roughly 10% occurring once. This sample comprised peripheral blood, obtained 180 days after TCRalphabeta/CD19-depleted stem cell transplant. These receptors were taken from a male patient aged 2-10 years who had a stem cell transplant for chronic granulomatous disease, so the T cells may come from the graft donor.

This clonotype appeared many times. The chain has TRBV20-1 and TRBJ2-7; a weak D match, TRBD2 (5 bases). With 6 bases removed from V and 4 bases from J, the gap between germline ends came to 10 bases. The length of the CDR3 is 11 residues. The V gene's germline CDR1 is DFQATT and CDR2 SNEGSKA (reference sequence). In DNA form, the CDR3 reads TGCAGTGCGCCAGCGGAGTACGAGCAGTACTTC. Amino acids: CSAPAEYEQYF.

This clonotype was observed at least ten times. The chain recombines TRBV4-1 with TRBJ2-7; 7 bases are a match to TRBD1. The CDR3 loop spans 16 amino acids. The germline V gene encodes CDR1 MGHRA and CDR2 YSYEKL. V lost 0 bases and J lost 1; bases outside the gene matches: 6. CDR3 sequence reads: CASSQDVRGQSYEQYF. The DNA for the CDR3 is TGCGCCAGCAGCCAAGATGTAAGGGGGCAATCCTACGAGCAGTACTTC.

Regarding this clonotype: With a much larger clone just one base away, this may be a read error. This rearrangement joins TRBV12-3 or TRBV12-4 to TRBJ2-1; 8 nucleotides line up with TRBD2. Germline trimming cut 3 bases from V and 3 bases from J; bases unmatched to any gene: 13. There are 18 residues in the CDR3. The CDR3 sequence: CASSLRAAGGLNYNEQFF. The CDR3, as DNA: TGTGCCAGCAGTTTGAGGGCTGCGGGGGGCTTAAACTACAATGAGCAGTTCTTC.

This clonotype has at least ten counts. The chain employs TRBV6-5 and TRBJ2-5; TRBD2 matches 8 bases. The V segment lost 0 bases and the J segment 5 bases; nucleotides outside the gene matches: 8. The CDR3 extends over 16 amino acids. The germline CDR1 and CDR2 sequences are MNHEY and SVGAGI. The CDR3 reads CASSYSSGGPRETQYF. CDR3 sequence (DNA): TGTGCCAGCAGTTACTCGTCGGGAGGGCCCAGGGAGACCCAGTACTTC.

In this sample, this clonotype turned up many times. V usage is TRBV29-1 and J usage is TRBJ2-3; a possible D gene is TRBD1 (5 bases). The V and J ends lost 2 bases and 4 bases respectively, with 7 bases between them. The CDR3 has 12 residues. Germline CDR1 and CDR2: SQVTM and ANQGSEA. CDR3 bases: TGCAGCGTTGAACAGGGCGCAGATACGCAGTATTTT. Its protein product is CSVEQGADTQYF.

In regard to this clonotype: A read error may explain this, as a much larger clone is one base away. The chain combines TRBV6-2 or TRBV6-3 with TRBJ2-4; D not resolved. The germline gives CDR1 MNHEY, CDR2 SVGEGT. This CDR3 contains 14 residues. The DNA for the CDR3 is TGTACCAGCAGTTCCTCCGCGTCTCAAAACATTCAGTACTTC. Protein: CTSSSSASQNIQYF.

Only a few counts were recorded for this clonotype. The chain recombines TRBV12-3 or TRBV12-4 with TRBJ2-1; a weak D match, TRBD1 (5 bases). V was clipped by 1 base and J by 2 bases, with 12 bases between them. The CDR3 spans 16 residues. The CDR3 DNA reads TGTGCCAGCAGTTTAGGTTTGCAGGGTCCCTACAATGAGCAGTTCTTC. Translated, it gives CASSLGLQGPYNEQFF.

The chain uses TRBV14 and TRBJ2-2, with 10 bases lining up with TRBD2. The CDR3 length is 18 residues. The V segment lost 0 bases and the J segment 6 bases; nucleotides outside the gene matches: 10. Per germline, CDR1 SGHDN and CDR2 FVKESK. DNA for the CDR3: TGTGCCAGCAGCCAAGATCTACTAGCGGGAACCCGTTCCGGGGAGCTGTTTTTT. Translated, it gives CASSQDLLAGTRSGELFF.

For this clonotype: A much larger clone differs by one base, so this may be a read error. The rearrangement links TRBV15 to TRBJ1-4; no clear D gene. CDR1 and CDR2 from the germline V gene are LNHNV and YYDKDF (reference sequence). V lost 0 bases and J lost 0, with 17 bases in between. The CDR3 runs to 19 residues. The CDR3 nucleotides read TGTGCCACCAGCAGAGATGGTCTTAGACACCTGACAACTAATGAAAAACTGTTTTTT. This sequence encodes CATSRDGLRHLTTNEKLFF.

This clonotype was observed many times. The CDR3 here is CASSTDRVGYTF. The CDR3 region has the DNA TGTGCCAGCAGCACGGACAGGGTAGGCTACACCTTC. This chain uses TRBV7-9 with TRBJ1-2, with 8 bases lining up with TRBD1. This CDR3 is built from 12 residues. Germline values: CDR1 SEHNR, CDR2 FQNEAQ (reference sequence). The ends lost 5 bases at V and 8 bases at J; junction bases unmatched: 4.

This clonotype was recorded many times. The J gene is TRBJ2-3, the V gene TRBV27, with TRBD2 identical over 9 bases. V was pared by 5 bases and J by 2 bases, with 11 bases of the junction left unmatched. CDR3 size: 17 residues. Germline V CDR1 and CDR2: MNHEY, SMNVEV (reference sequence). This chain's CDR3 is CASSRGSAGGFTDTQYF. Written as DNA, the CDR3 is TGTGCCAGCAGTAGGGGCTCGGCGGGGGGGTTCACAGATACGCAGTATTTT.

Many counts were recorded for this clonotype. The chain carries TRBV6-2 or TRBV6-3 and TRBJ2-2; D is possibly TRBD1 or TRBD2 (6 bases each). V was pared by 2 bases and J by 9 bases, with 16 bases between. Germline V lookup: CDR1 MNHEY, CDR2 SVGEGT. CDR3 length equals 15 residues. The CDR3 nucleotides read TGTGCCAGCAGTTACAGCCGGGGGCCAATTTGGGAGCTGTTTTTT. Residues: CASSYSRGPIWELFF.

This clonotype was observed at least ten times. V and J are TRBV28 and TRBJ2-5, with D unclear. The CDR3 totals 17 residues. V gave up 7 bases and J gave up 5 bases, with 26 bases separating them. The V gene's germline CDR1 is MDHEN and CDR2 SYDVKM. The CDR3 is CASMETLRPLSVETQYF. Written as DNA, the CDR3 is TGTGCCAGCATGGAGACCCTACGCCCACTAAGCGTCGAGACCCAGTACTTC.

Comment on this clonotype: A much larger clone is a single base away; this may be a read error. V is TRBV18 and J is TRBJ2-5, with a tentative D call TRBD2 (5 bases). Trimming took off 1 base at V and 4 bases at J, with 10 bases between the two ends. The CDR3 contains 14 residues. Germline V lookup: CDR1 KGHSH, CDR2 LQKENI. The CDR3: CASSPLRVLETQYF. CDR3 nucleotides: TGTGCCAGCTCACCACTGAGGGTCCTAGAGACCCAGTACTTC.

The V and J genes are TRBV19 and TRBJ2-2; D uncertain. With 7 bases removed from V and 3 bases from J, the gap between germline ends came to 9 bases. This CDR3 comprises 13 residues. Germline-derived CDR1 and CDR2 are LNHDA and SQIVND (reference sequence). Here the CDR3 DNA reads TGTGCCAGTACTAAAGATGACACCGGGGAGCTGTTTTTT. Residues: CASTKDDTGELFF.

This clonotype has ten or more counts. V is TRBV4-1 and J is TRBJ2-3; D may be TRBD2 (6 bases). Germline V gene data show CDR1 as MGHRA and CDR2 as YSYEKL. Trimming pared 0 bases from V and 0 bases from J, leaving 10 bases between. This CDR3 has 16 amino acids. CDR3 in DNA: TGCGCCAGCAGCCAAGAGAGGCGGGGTAGCACAGATACGCAGTATTTT. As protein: CASSQERRGSTDTQYF.

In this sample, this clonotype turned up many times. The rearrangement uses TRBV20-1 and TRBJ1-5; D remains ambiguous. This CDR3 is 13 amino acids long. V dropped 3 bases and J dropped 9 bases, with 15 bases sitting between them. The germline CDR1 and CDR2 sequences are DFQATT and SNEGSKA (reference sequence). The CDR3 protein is CSASQRSDRPQHF. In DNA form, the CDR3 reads TGCAGTGCTAGTCAGCGGTCGGATCGGCCCCAGCATTTT.

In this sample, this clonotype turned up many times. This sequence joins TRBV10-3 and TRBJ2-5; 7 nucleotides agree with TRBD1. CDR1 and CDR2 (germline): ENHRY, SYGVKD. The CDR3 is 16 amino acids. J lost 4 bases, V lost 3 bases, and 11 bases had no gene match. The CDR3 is CAISEYGQARRETQYF. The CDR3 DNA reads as TGTGCCATCAGTGAATACGGACAGGCCAGGAGAGAGACCCAGTACTTC.

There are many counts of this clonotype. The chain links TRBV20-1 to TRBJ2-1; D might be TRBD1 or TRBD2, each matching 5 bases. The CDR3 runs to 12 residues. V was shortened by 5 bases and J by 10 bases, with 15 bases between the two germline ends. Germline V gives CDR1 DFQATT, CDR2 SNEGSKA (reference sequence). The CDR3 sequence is CSAPRGMGEQFF. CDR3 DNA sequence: TGCAGTGCTCCCCGGGGCATGGGCGAGCAGTTCTTC.

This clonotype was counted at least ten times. The CDR3 loop is CSARDGTSGPYEQYF. The CDR3 coding sequence is TGCAGTGCTAGAGATGGGACTAGCGGTCCCTACGAGCAGTACTTC. The chain couples TRBV20-1 to TRBJ2-7; 11 bases agree with TRBD2. This CDR3 spans 15 amino acids. Losses at the gene ends were 0 bases for V and 2 bases for J; bases not matched to a gene: 3. Germline CDR1 reads DFQATT; CDR2 reads SNEGSKA (reference sequence).

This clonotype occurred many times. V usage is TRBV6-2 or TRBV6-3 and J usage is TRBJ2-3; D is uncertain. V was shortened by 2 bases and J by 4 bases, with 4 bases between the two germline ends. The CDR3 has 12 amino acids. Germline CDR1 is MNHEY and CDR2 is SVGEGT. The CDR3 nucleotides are TGTGCCAGCAGTTACCAGCCAGATACGCAGTATTTT. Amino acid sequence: CASSYQPDTQYF.

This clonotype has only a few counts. The CDR3 here is CASSPTDREREQYF. The CDR3 nucleotides are TGTGCCAGCAGCCCGACGGACAGGGAGAGGGAGCAGTACTTC. The J gene is TRBJ2-7, the V gene TRBV7-3; 8 positions agree with TRBD1. The CDR3 contains 14 residues. Trimming took 5 bases from V and 7 from J; bases not matched to a gene: 10. Germline V gives CDR1 SGHTA, CDR2 FQGTGA. Complete variable domain (other parts from reference TRBV7-3 and TRBJ2-7): GAGVSQTPSNKVTEKGKYVELRCDPISGHTALYWYRQSLGQGPEFLIYFQGTGAADDSGLPNDRFFAVRPEGSVSTLKIQRTERGDSAVYLCASSPTDREREQYFGPGTRLTVT.

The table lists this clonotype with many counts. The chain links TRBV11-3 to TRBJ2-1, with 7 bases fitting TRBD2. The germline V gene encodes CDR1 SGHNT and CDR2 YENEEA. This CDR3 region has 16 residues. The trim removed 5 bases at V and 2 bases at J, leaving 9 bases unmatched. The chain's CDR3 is CASSPGLVDTYNEQFF. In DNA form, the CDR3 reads TGTGCCAGCAGCCCCGGACTAGTTGATACCTACAATGAGCAGTTCTTC.

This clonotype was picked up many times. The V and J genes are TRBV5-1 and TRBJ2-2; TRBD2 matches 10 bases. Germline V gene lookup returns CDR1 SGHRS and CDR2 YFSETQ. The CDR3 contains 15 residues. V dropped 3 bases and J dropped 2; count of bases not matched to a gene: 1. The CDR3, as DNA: TGCGCCAGCAGCTCTAGCGGGAGCAACACCGGGGAGCTGTTTTTT. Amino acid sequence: CASSSSGSNTGELFF. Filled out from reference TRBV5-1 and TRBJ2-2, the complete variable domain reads KAGVTQTPRYLIKTRGQQVTLSCSPISGHRSVSWYQQTPGQGLQFLFEYFSETQRNKGNFPGRFSGRQFSNSRSEMNVSTLELGDSALYLCASSSSGSNTGELFFGEGSRLTVL.

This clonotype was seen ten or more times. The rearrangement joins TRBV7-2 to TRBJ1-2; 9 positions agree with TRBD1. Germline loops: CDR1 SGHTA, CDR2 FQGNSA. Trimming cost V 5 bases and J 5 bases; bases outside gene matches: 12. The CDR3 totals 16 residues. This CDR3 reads CASSPQTGTGNYGYTF. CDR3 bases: TGTGCCAGCAGCCCCCAAACCGGGACAGGGAATTATGGCTACACCTTC.

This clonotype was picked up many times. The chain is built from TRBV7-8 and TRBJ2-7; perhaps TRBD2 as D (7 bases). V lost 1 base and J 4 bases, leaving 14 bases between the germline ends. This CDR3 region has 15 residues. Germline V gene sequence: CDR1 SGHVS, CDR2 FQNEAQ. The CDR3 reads CASSLGGGAGYEQYF. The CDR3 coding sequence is TGTGCCAGCAGCTTAGGAGGGGGAGCGGGGTACGAGCAGTACTTC.

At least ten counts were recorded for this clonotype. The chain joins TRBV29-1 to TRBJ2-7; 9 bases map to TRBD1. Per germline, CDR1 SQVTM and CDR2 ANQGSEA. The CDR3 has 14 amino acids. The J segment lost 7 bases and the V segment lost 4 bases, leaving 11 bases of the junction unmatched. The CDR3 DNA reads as TGCAGCGTTGCCCCGGGACAGGGTTCTTCTGAGCAGTACTTC. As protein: CSVAPGQGSSEQYF.